The 7 T cell receptor beta chains in this list originate from one sample, sequenced in a study of T cell changes during pregnancy in multiple sclerosis. Assay: immunoSEQ multiplex PCR; the TCRdb copy retains only in-frame clones and omits some. The table has approximately 100,000 clones, roughly 93% seen once. The material was peripheral blood, obtained in the first trimester of pregnancy. These receptors all stem from a female donor with multiple sclerosis, enrolled in a pregnancy study.

The V and J genes are TRBV6-1 and TRBJ2-7, with D unclear. The V and J ends lost 6 bases and 4 bases respectively, with 7 bases between them. This CDR3 contains 11 residues. Germline V gives CDR1 MNHNS, CDR2 SASEGT. CDR3 sequence (DNA): TGTGCCAGCAGGGCCCCTTACGAGCAGTACTTC. This gives the protein CASRAPYEQYF.

This rearrangement joins TRBV7-8 to TRBJ2-5; 10 bases are a match to TRBD2. The V gene end was trimmed by 2 bases and the J gene end by 5 bases; junction bases not matched to a gene: 8. Germline values: CDR1 SGHVS, CDR2 FQNEAQ. The CDR3 is made up of 16 amino acids. Here the CDR3 DNA reads TGTGCCAGCAGCTTAATCCTAGCGGGGGCAAGGGAGACCCAGTACTTC. Translating it yields CASSLILAGARETQYF.

The chain uses TRBV19 and TRBJ2-2; D is possibly TRBD1 (5 bases). This CDR3 is built from 15 residues. The V end was cut by 5 bases, the J end by 0 bases, with 10 bases between. CDR1 and CDR2 from the germline V gene are LNHDA and SQIVND (reference sequence). The CDR3 protein is CASSSLDTNTGELFF. The CDR3 nucleotides are TGTGCCAGTAGTTCCCTGGACACGAACACCGGGGAGCTGTTTTTT.

The genes are TRBV15 and TRBJ1-5; TRBD1 matches at 7 bases. Germline V gene sequence: CDR1 LNHNV, CDR2 YYDKDF (reference sequence). The CDR3 has 20 amino acids. V was pared by 0 bases and J by 4 bases, with 18 bases of the junction left unmatched. The CDR3 DNA is TGTGCCACCAGCAGAGATCGGGGATTCCGACAGGGTAGGCGAAATCAGCCCCAGCATTTT. It translates to CATSRDRGFRQGRRNQPQHF. The full variable domain, rest sourced from reference TRBV15 and TRBJ1-5, is DAMVIQNPRYQVTQFGKPVTLSCSQTLNHNVMYWYQQKSSQAPKLLFHYYDKDFNNEADTPDNFQSRRPNTSFCFLDIRSPGLGDTAMYLCATSRDRGFRQGRRNQPQHFGDGTRLSIL.

This chain connects TRBV27 to TRBJ1-5, with D perhaps matching TRBD1 (6 bases). The V end was cut by 3 bases, the J end by 6 bases, with 15 bases between. This CDR3 contains 15 residues. CDR1 and CDR2 from the germline V gene are MNHEY and SMNVEV (reference sequence). The CDR3 here is CASSFPGAPFQPQHF. The CDR3 DNA follows: TGTGCCAGCAGTTTCCCAGGGGCCCCTTTTCAGCCCCAGCATTTT.

The chain uses TRBV7-8 and TRBJ1-1; TRBD1 agrees at 10 bases. Germline loops: CDR1 SGHVS, CDR2 FQNEAQ. The J segment lost 3 bases and the V segment lost 1 base, leaving 2 bases of the junction unmatched. This CDR3 has 15 amino acids. The CDR3 DNA sequence: TGTGCCAGCAGCTTAGGGACAGGGGGTGACACTGAAGCTTTCTTT. As protein: CASSLGTGGDTEAFF.

V gene TRBV18 combines with J gene TRBJ2-2, with TRBD2 matching 10 bases. This CDR3 has 19 residues. CDR1 is KGHSH, CDR2 LQKENI, per germline. Trimming took 3 bases from V and 0 from J; bases not matched to a gene: 10. CDR3 in amino acids: CASSPVPTSGAANTGELFF. CDR3 DNA sequence: TGTGCCAGCTCACCGGTCCCAACTAGCGGGGCCGCGAACACCGGGGAGCTGTTTTTT.